This T cell receptor (beta chain) was retrieved from a study of beta chain features in type 1 diabetes. After removal of 5 bases from V and 2 bases from J, the junction contained 4 bases not matched to a gene. There are 13 residues in the CDR3. In germline, CDR1 is SQVTM, CDR2 ANQGSEA. Every bit of the isolated RNA underwent reverse transcription, so sequencing read expressed TCRB transcripts. Method: immunoSEQ multiplex PCR; TCRdb's copy keeps in-frame clones and lacks some. The sample includes hundreds of thousands of clones, 30% seen only once; the top ten take roughly 0.06%. The source is a young man in good health. The chain links TRBV29-1 to TRBJ2-3, with 7 bases that match TRBD2. Source material: naive CD4+ T cells from blood. DNA for the CDR3: TGCAGCGTTAGCGGGACCGTCACAGATACGCAGTATTTT. Protein sequence: CSVSGTVTDTQYF.